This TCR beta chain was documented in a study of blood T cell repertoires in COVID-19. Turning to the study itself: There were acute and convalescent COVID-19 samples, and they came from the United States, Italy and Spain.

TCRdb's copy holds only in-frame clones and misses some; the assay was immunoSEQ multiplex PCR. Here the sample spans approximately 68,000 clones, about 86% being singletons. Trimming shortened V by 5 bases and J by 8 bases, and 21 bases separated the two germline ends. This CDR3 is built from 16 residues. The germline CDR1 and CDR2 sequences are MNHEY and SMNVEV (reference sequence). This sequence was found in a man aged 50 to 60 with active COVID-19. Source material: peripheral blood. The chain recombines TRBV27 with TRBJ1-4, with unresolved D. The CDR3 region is CASSPNLFQSWEKLFF. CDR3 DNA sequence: TGTGCCAGCAGTCCGAATTTATTCCAGTCTTGGGAAAAACTGTTTTTT.